The T cell receptor beta chain described here comes from a study of control samples from healthy donors and cancer patients. Germline CDR1 SGDLS, CDR2 YYNGEE. This CDR3 has 15 residues. Trimming left V 0 bases short and J 1 base short, with 9 bases between. Here immunoSEQ multiplex PCR was the method, and the copy in TCRdb shows in-frame clones only, minus some. The repertoire holds 100,000 to 150,000 clones, less than 90% seen once, with around 1.8% in the top ten. A word on this clone: Other DNA sequences in this specimen translate into the identical CDR3.

This sequence was found in a man aged 18 to 29 in good health. Sample: blood. This sequence joins TRBV9 and TRBJ2-3; D unresolved. Written as DNA, the CDR3 is TGTGCCAGCAGCGTAGTGAGTGGAGGCACAGATACGCAGTATTTT. Residues: CASSVVSGGTDTQYF. Full variable domain (rest looked up from reference TRBV9 and TRBJ2-3): DSGVTQTPKHLITATGQRVTLRCSPRSGDLSVYWYQQSLDQGLQFLIQYYNGEERAKGNILERFSAQQFPDLHSELNLSSLELGDSALYFCASSVVSGGTDTQYFGPGTRLTVL.